A single sample is the source of the 15 T cell receptor beta chains below, sequenced in a study of regulatory T cells in long-lasting Graves disease. Construction of the TCR beta libraries employed iRepertoire HTBI primers in conjunction with Arm-PCR of CDR3 regions. TCRdb redid the calling of the multiplex PCR reads with MiXCR, one entry per CDR3 protein. The sample shows a few hundred thousand distinct CDR3 sequences, 12% to 15% of them seen only once. Time point reported: newly diagnosed GD, antithyroid drugs for less than 3 months. Preparation of the TCR library used RNA extracted from PBMCs. These data are also associated with another study on T cells in Graves' hyperthyroidism and ophthalmopathy.

The sample was peripheral blood mononuclear cells (PBMCs), taken at new diagnosis, from a patient treated with antithyroid drugs. The receptors were gathered from a woman in her forties or fifties with Graves disease.

In this sample, this clonotype turned up many times. The chain couples TRBV2 to TRBJ2-4; D is perhaps TRBD1 (5 bases). There are 13 residues in the CDR3. Germline V gene sequence: CDR1 SNHLY, CDR2 FYNNEI. Trimming stripped 7 bases from V and 6 bases from J, with 13 bases between. The CDR3 loop is CASKSRVGNIQYF. The CDR3 region has the DNA TGTGCCAGCAAGAGCAGGGTCGGAAACATTCAGTACTTC.

This clonotype was seen a few times. The chain employs TRBV10-3 and TRBJ2-2; TRBD1 aligns across 8 bases. The CDR3 runs 17 residues. Trimming removed 6 bases from V and 4 bases from J; junction bases left unmatched: 13. CDR1 and CDR2 from the germline V gene are ENHRY and SYGVKD. The CDR3 sequence: CAIRDRVTQGITGELFF. CDR3 coding DNA: TGTGCCATCAGGGACAGGGTAACCCAAGGAATCACCGGGGAGCTGTTTTTT.

Here the CDR3 reads CASMRGQSYGYTF. The CDR3 DNA sequence: TGTGCCAGCATGAGGGGACAGTCCTATGGCTACACCTTC. V usage is TRBV2 and J usage is TRBJ1-2; TRBD1 matches 7 bases. The V gene end was trimmed by 7 bases and the J gene end by 4 bases; junction bases not matched to a gene: 6. The CDR3 sequence is 13 residues long. CDR1 and CDR2 from the germline V gene are SNHLY and FYNNEI. Full variable domain (missing parts from reference TRBV2 and TRBJ1-2): EPEVTQTPSHQVTQMGQEVILRCVPISNHLYFYWYRQILGQKVEFLVSFYNNEISEKSEIFDDQFSVERPDGSNFTLKIRSTKLEDSAMYFCASMRGQSYGYTFGSGTRLTVV.

Concerning this clonotype itself: A read error is possible here, since a much larger clone lies one base away. The conserved phenylalanine or tryptophan normally closing the CDR3 is absent here, so this likely arose from a read error. The limits of the CDR3 on the DNA are not certain, so only TCRdb's listed CDR3 is given. This sequence joins TRBV30 and TRBJ2-3. The CDR3 length equals 13 residues, ends included. Germline CDR1 reads GTSNPN; CDR2 reads SVGIG (reference sequence). The CDR3 protein is CAWSVGSYREQFL.

V and J are TRBV28 and TRBJ1-5, with a tentative D call TRBD1 (5 bases). CDR3 size: 18 residues. Germline CDR1 is MDHEN and CDR2 is SYDVKM. The germline V and J ends were trimmed by 6 bases and 9 bases, with 30 bases remaining between them. The CDR3 sequence is CASRISGLRSGRRGPQHF. CDR3 DNA sequence: TGTGCCAGCAGAATTTCTGGACTACGGTCGGGGCGGCGTGGGCCCCAGCATTTT.

This clonotype was observed many times. The rearrangement uses TRBV11-2 and TRBJ2-3; D remains ambiguous. With 5 bases removed from V and 5 bases from J, the gap between germline ends came to 14 bases. There are 14 residues in the CDR3. The germline gives CDR1 SGHAT, CDR2 FQNNGV. CDR3 region: CASSPKLVGDTQYF. The CDR3 DNA sequence: TGTGCCAGCAGCCCCAAACTCGTGGGAGATACGCAGTATTTT.

The chain combines TRBV7-8 with TRBJ2-1, with TRBD2 matching 9 bases. This CDR3 contains 15 residues. Germline V gene data show CDR1 as SGHVS and CDR2 as FQNEAQ. V trimming: 1 base; J trimming: 11 bases; junction bases outside the gene matches: 9. The CDR3 coding sequence is TGTGCCAGCAGCTTAGGAACTAGCGGGCAAAGTAAGCAGTTCTTC. Translating it yields CASSLGTSGQSKQFF.

This clonotype was detected many times. The chain links TRBV12-3 or TRBV12-4 to TRBJ1-1; no clear D gene. V lost 6 bases and J 4 bases, leaving 12 bases between the germline ends. The CDR3 has 13 residues. CDR3 region: CASRRETGTEAFF. In nucleotides, the CDR3 is TGTGCCAGCAGACGGGAAACGGGCACTGAAGCTTTCTTT.

This clonotype has more than one count but fewer than ten. The chain recombines TRBV29-1 with TRBJ2-7; possibly TRBD2 for D (5 bases). Germline V gives CDR1 SQVTM, CDR2 ANQGSEA. This CDR3 is 11 amino acids long. V was shortened by 4 bases and J by 1 base, with 5 bases between the two germline ends. CDR3 sequence (DNA): TGCAGCGTTGGGACTTCCTACGAGCAGTACTTC. It is translated as CSVGTSYEQYF.

This clonotype was observed a handful of times. The chain is built from TRBV9 and TRBJ2-1; D tentatively fits TRBD1 or TRBD2 (5 bases each). V lost 0 bases and J 6 bases, leaving 16 bases between the germline ends. The CDR3 has 16 amino acids. Germline CDR1 reads SGDLS; CDR2 reads YYNGEE. The CDR3 DNA follows: TGTGCCAGCAGCGTAGACGGGGCCCCGTCAGTCAATGAGCAGTTCTTC. Translated: CASSVDGAPSVNEQFF.

This clonotype was counted at least ten times. The chain recombines TRBV2 with TRBJ2-3, with 13 bases fitting TRBD2. V trimming: 10 bases; J trimming: 3 bases; junction bases outside the gene matches: 7. Germline V lookup: CDR1 SNHLY, CDR2 FYNNEI. The CDR3 contains 15 residues. For the CDR3, the DNA is TGTGCCATCAAGGGGGGACTAGCGGGGACAGATACGCAGTATTTT. It encodes CAIKGGLAGTDTQYF.

This clonotype has more than one count but fewer than ten. The chain combines TRBV9 with TRBJ2-3; D possibly matches TRBD1 or TRBD2 (5 bases each). Germline values: CDR1 SGDLS, CDR2 YYNGEE. The V and J ends lost 0 bases and 7 bases respectively, with 12 bases between them. The CDR3 has 14 amino acids. CDR3 coding DNA: TGTGCCAGCAGCGTAGGTGGGACCGAAAATACGCAGTATTTT. Translation: CASSVGGTENTQYF.

The table lists this clonotype with many counts. J is TRBJ2-5 and V is TRBV14, with 10 bases lining up with TRBD2. The CDR3 has 17 amino acids. The V segment lost 1 base and the J segment 3 bases; nucleotides outside the gene matches: 8. Germline CDR1 reads SGHDN; CDR2 reads FVKESK. The CDR3 DNA reads as TGTGCCAGCAGCCAAGGGGTAAAACTAGCGGGAAAAGAGACCCAGTACTTC. This encodes CASSQGVKLAGKETQYF.

This clonotype was seen more than once but under ten times. This chain links TRBV5-1 with TRBJ2-5; possible D gene TRBD1, 6 bases. This CDR3 contains 16 residues. Per the germline V gene, CDR1 is SGHRS and CDR2 is YFSETQ. Trimming removed 0 bases at V and 2 bases at J, with 14 bases between. CDR3 nucleotide sequence: TGCGCCAGCAGCTTGGCCTCTACAGGGATACAAGAGACCCAGTACTTC. It codes for CASSLASTGIQETQYF. Complete variable domain (other parts from reference TRBV5-1 and TRBJ2-5): KAGVTQTPRYLIKTRGQQVTLSCSPISGHRSVSWYQQTPGQGLQFLFEYFSETQRNKGNFPGRFSGRQFSNSRSEMNVSTLELGDSALYLCASSLASTGIQETQYFGPGTRLLVL.

This clonotype came up many times. The chain couples TRBV28 to TRBJ1-3; D uncertain. V lost 5 bases and J 0 bases, leaving 8 bases between the germline ends. Germline lookup yields CDR1 MDHEN and CDR2 SYDVKM. The CDR3 has 14 amino acids. The DNA of the CDR3 is TGTGCCAGCAGTATCGGGATCTCTGGAAACACCATATATTTT. Its protein product is CASSIGISGNTIYF.